This TCR beta chain came from a study of shared clonotypes between healthy human individuals. Germline loops: CDR1 LGHNA, CDR2 YSLEER. The CDR3 loop spans 16 amino acids. J was trimmed by 4 bases and V by 0 bases; bases with no gene match: 5. It was CD45RO-negative cells, positively selected for CCR7, that made up naive CD8 cells, with terminally differentiated effector memory CD45RA+ cells excluded. Study results and caveats: Rarefaction indicated that sorted-subset sequencing remained incomplete although depth was large. Shared across a few donors were 4% to 6% of the naive CD4 clonotypes.

Note on this clone: Its antigen is as yet unknown.

As handled by the study authors: Without quality scores, immunoSEQ junctional reads could not be filtered like full-length reads. Measured with immunoSEQ multiplex PCR; TCRdb has only the in-frame clones, and not every one. V, J and clone size are those of that table, while D and trimming were read from the DNA. Among 2 million to 2.5 million clones, about 92% were seen once, and the ten largest hold 1.5% to 2%. The receptor was derived from a young man in good health. Some clones in this sample may be carry-over from other donors' samples. The chain has TRBV4-3 and TRBJ1-3, with 8 bases that match TRBD1. The specimen sequenced was naive CD8+ T cells from PBMCs. Here the CDR3 reads CASSQDWTGRGNTIYF. The CDR3 DNA sequence: TGCGCCAGCAGCCAAGATTGGACAGGGCGGGGAAACACCATATATTTT.